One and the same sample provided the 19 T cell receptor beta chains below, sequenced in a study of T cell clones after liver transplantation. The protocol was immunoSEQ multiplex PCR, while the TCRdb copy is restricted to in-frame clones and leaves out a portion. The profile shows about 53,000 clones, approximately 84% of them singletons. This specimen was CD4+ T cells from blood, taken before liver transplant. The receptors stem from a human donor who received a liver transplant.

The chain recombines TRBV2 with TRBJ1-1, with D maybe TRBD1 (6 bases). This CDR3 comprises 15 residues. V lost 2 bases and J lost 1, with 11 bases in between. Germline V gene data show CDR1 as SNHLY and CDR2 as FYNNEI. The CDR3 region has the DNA TGTGCCAGCAGTGAACGAAAGGACAGGAACACTGAAGCTTTCTTT. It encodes CASSERKDRNTEAFF.

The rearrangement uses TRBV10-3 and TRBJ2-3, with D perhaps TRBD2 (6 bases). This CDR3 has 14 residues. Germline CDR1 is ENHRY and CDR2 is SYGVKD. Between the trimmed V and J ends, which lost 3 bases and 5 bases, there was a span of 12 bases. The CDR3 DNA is TGTGCCATCAGTGACGGGCAGGGAGGAGATACGCAGTATTTT. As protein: CAISDGQGGDTQYF.

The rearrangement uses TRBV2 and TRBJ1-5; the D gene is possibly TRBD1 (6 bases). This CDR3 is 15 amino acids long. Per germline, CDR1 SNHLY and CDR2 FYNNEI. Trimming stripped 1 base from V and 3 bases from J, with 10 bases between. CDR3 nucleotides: TGTGCCAGCAGTGAAGAGGCGGGGGCCAATCAGCCCCAGCATTTT. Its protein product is CASSEEAGANQPQHF.

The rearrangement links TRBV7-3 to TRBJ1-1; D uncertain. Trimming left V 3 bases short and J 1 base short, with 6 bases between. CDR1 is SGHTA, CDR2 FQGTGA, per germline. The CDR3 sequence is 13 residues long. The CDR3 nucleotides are TGTGCCAGCAGCTTCCGTCCGAACACTGAAGCTTTCTTT. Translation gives CASSFRPNTEAFF.

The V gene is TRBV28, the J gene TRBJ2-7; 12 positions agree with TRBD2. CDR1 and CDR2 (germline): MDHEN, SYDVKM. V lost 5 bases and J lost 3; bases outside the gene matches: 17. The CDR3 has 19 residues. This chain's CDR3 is CASSIHPSLRLAGVYEQYF. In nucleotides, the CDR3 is TGTGCCAGCAGTATCCATCCTTCCCTTCGACTAGCGGGAGTCTACGAGCAGTACTTC. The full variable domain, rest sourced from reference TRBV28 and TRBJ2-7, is DVKVTQSSRYLVKRTGEKVFLECVQDMDHENMFWYRQDPGLGLRLIYFSYDVKMKEKGDIPEGYSVSREKKERFSLILESASTNQTSMYLCASSIHPSLRLAGVYEQYFGPGTRLTVT.

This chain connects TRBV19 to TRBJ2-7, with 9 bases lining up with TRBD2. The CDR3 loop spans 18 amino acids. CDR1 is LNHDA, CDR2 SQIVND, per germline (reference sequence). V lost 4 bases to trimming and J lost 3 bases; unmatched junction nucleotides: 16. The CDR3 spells CASSTRMRLAESYYEQYF. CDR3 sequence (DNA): TGTGCCAGTAGTACTCGGATGAGACTAGCGGAAAGCTACTACGAGCAGTACTTC.

This CDR3 is CASSSDRSFDGYTF. In nucleotides, the CDR3 is TGTGCCAGCAGTTCGGACAGGTCCTTCGATGGCTACACCTTC. V and J are TRBV28 and TRBJ1-2; 7 nucleotides line up with TRBD1. The germline CDR1 and CDR2 sequences are MDHEN and SYDVKM. The CDR3 runs 14 residues. The ends lost 4 bases at V and 6 bases at J; junction bases unmatched: 8.

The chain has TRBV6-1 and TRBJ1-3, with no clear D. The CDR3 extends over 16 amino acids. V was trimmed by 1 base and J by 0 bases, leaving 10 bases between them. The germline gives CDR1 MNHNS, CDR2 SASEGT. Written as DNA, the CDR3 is TGTGCCAGCAGTGAAGTTGGGGAGCACTCTGGAAACACCATATATTTT. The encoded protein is CASSEVGEHSGNTIYF.

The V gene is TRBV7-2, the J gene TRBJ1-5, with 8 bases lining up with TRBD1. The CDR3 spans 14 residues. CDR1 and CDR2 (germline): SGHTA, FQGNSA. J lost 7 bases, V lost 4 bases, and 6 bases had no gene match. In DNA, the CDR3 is TGTGCCAGCAGCTCCGGACAGGGCGGCCAGCCCCAGCATTTT. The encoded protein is CASSSGQGGQPQHF.

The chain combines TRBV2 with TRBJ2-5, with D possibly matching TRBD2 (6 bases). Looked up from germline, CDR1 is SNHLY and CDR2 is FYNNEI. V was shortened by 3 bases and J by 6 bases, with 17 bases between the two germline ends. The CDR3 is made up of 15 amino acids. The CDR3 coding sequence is TGTGCCAGCAGTGATTGGTCGGGGGTGAGGAAGACCCAGTACTTC. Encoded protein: CASSDWSGVRKTQYF. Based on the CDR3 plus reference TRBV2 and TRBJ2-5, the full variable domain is EPEVTQTPSHQVTQMGQEVILRCVPISNHLYFYWYRQILGQKVEFLVSFYNNEISEKSEIFDDQFSVERPDGSNFTLKIRSTKLEDSAMYFCASSDWSGVRKTQYFGPGTRLLVL.

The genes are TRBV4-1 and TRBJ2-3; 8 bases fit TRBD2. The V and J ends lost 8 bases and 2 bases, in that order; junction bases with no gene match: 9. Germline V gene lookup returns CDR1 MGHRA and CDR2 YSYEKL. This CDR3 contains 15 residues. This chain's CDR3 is CASHPGLELTDTQYF. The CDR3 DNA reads TGCGCCAGCCACCCGGGACTAGAGCTCACAGATACGCAGTATTTT.

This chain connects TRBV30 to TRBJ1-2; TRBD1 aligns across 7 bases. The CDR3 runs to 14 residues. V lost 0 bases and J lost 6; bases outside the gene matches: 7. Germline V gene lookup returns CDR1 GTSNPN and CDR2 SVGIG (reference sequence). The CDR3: CAWSVRGDLDGYTF. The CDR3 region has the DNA TGTGCCTGGAGTGTCAGGGGGGACTTGGATGGCTACACCTTC. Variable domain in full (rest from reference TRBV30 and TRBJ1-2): SQTIHQWPATLVQPVGSPLSLECTVEGTSNPNLYWYRQAAGRGLQLLFYSVGIGQISSEVPQNLSASRPQDRQFILSSKKLLLSDSGFYLCAWSVRGDLDGYTFGSGTRLTVV.

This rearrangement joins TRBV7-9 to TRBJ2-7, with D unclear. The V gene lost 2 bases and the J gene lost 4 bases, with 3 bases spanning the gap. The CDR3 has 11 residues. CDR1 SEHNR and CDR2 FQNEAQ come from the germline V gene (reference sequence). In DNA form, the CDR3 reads TGTGCCAGCAGCTTACGATACGAGCAGTACTTC. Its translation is CASSLRYEQYF.

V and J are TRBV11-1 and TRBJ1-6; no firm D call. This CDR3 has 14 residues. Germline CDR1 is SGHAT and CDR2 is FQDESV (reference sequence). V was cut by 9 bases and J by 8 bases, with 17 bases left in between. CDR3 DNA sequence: TGTGCCAGTTCCTTCGACCGATTCTATTCACCCCTCCACTTT. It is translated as CASSFDRFYSPLHF.

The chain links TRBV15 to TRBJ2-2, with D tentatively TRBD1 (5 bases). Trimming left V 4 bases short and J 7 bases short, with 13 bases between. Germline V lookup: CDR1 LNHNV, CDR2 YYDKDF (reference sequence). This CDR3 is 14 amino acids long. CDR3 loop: CATSIDRLGGELFF. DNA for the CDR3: TGTGCCACCAGCATCGACAGACTGGGCGGGGAGCTGTTTTTT.

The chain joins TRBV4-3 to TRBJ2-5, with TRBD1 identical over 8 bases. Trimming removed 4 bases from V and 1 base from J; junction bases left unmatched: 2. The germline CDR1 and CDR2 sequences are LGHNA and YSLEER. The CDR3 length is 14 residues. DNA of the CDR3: TGCGCCAGCAGCCTCGGGACAGGCCAAGAGACCCAGTACTTC. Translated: CASSLGTGQETQYF.

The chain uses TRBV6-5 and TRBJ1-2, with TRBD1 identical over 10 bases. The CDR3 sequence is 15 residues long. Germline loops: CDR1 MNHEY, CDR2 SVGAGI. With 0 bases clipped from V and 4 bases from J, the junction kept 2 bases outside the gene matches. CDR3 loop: CASSYSGTGAYGYTF. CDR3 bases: TGTGCCAGCAGTTACTCCGGGACAGGGGCCTATGGCTACACCTTC.

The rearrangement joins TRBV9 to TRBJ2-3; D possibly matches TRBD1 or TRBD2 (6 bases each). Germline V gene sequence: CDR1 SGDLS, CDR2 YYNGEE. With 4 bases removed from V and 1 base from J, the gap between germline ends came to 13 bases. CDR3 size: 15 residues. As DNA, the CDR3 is TGTGCCAGCAGCCCACGTAGGGGGGGCACAGATACGCAGTATTTT. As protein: CASSPRRGGTDTQYF.

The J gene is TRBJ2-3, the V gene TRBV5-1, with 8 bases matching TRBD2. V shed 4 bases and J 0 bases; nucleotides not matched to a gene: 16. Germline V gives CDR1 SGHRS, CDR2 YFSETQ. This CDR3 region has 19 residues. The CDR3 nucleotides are TGCGCCAGCAGCCTCGGACTAGCAGCCGGCCGAACTAGCACAGATACGCAGTATTTT. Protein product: CASSLGLAAGRTSTDTQYF.